This record concerns one TCR beta chain sequence. These data are taken from a study of graft-versus-host responses after intestinal transplantation. Study results and limitations: GvH clones surfaced in recipient marrow, some emerging earlier in ileum or blood.

Plates contained about 200,000 CFSE-labeled responder cells and about 200,000 irradiated, violet-dye-labeled stimulator cells. V shed 8 bases and J shed 4 bases, with 7 bases lying between them. The CDR3 contains 11 residues. The repertoire was sequenced with immunoSEQ multiplex PCR; TCRdb's copy has only in-frame clones and lacks some. The sample includes roughly 4,700 clones, 27% of them seen just once. Sample: alloreactive CD8+ T cells from a mixed lymphocyte reaction culture, taken before transplantation. The subset denotes: CFSE-low proliferating T cells sorted from approximately 6-day pre-transplant mixed lymphocyte reaction (GvH or HvG direction). The origin of this receptor is a human patient who was an organ donor for intestinal transplantation. The gene calls are TRBV5-3 and TRBJ2-1, with unresolved D. TRBV5-3 falls under the ORF class, with uncertain function. CDR3: CASSLYNEQFF. CDR3 bases: TGTGCCAGCAGCCTATACAATGAGCAGTTCTTC.